Presented here are 21 T cell receptor beta chains from one specimen sequenced in a study of OX40 agonist ivuxolimab in advanced cancers. TCRdb's table, derived via immunoSEQ multiplex PCR, lists solely in-frame clones and lacks some. The sample lists approximately 29,000 clones, 84% occurring once. This material consisted of CD4+ or CD8+ T cells sorted from blood, taken in a trial of the OX40 agonist ivuxolimab. The receptors were sampled from an adult with an advanced solid tumor such as melanoma, head and neck, liver or kidney cancer.

The genes are TRBV11-3 and TRBJ1-2; TRBD1 matches 10 bases. The J segment lost 3 bases and the V segment lost 1 base, leaving 2 bases of the junction unmatched. The CDR3 spans 15 residues. Per the germline V gene, CDR1 is SGHNT and CDR2 is YENEEA. The DNA of the CDR3 is TGTGCCAGCAGCTTAGGCGGGACAGGGGACTATGGCTACACCTTC. Protein product: CASSLGGTGDYGYTF.

The chain links TRBV27 to TRBJ2-7; 10 bases fit TRBD1. This CDR3 is 13 amino acids long. The germline CDR1 and CDR2 sequences are MNHEY and SMNVEV (reference sequence). V lost 4 bases, J lost 7 bases, and 4 bases stayed unmatched. The DNA for the CDR3 is TGTGCCAGCAGTTGGGACAGGGGAGGAGAGCAGTACTTC. Residues: CASSWDRGGEQYF.

This chain links TRBV19 with TRBJ1-2; D uncertain. Per germline, CDR1 LNHDA and CDR2 SQIVND (reference sequence). The V gene lost 3 bases and the J gene lost 8 bases, with 10 bases spanning the gap. CDR3 length: 12 residues. CDR3 loop: CASSMGAAGYTF. DNA of the CDR3: TGTGCCAGTAGTATGGGTGCCGCGGGCTACACCTTC.

The sample holds a few counts of this clone. The rearrangement uses TRBV19 and TRBJ2-5; a possible D gene is TRBD2 (7 bases). The V end was cut by 2 bases, the J end by 1 base, with 14 bases between. This CDR3 has 16 amino acids. Germline CDR1 reads LNHDA; CDR2 reads SQIVND (reference sequence). CDR3 coding DNA: TGTGCCAGTAGTATATCGGCGGGGGCAGCCCAAGAGACCCAGTACTTC. Its protein product is CASSISAGAAQETQYF.

Here the CDR3 DNA reads TGTGCCAGCAGTTTCGGCAGGGCATACAATGAGCAGTTCTTC. This codes for CASSFGRAYNEQFF. The chain uses TRBV27 and TRBJ2-1; a weak D match, TRBD1 (5 bases). CDR1 and CDR2 from the germline V gene are MNHEY and SMNVEV (reference sequence). V gave up 3 bases and J gave up 4 bases, with 10 bases separating them. This CDR3 contains 14 residues.

The chain uses TRBV27 and TRBJ2-7; no firm D call. The CDR3 runs to 12 residues. The V end was cut by 4 bases, the J end by 0 bases, with 4 bases between. The germline V gene has CDR1 MNHEY and CDR2 SMNVEV (reference sequence). The CDR3 region is CASSSASYEQYF. The DNA for the CDR3 is TGTGCCAGCAGTTCAGCCTCCTACGAGCAGTACTTC.

This rearrangement joins TRBV7-9 to TRBJ1-2, with TRBD1 matching over 11 bases. The CDR3 is 16 amino acids. Germline V gene data show CDR1 as SEHNR and CDR2 as FQNEAQ (reference sequence). With V trimmed by 5 bases and J by 7 bases, 12 bases remained unmatched. CDR3 in amino acids: CASSSGQGASIFGYTF. DNA of the CDR3: TGTGCCAGCAGCAGCGGACAGGGGGCATCAATATTTGGCTACACCTTC.

The chain links TRBV6-6 to TRBJ1-1; no firm D call. Per the germline V gene, CDR1 is MNHNY and CDR2 is SVGAGI (reference sequence). The CDR3 extends over 14 amino acids. V was pared by 0 bases and J by 0 bases, with 5 bases between. Here the CDR3 reads CASSYSPLNTEAFF. For the CDR3, the DNA is TGTGCCAGCAGTTACTCACCATTGAACACTGAAGCTTTCTTT.

The chain combines TRBV6-5 with TRBJ2-1; D is unresolved. The CDR3 covers 12 residues. Per germline, CDR1 MNHEY and CDR2 SVGAGI. The V end was cut by 2 bases, the J end by 9 bases, with 8 bases between. This chain's CDR3 is CASSYGLGEQFF. The CDR3 bases are TGTGCCAGCAGTTACGGTCTAGGTGAGCAGTTCTTC.

The chain recombines TRBV19 with TRBJ2-1, with D possibly TRBD2 on 5 matching bases. This CDR3 region has 15 residues. V dropped 3 bases and J dropped 5 bases, with 14 bases sitting between them. Germline loops: CDR1 LNHDA, CDR2 SQIVND (reference sequence). For the CDR3, the DNA is TGTGCCAGTAGTATGCCCCAAGGAGGTGACAATGAGCAGTTCTTC. Its protein is CASSMPQGGDNEQFF. Looking up the rest from reference TRBV19 and TRBJ2-1 gives the full variable domain: DGGITQSPKYLFRKEGQNVTLSCEQNLNHDAMYWYRQDPGQGLRLIYYSQIVNDFQKGDIAEGYSVSREKKESFPLTVTSAQKNPTAFYLCASSMPQGGDNEQFFGPGTRLTVL.

The genes are TRBV5-6 and TRBJ1-1; 7 positions agree with TRBD1. With 0 bases clipped from V and 5 bases from J, the junction kept 4 bases outside the gene matches. Germline V gene sequence: CDR1 SGHDT, CDR2 YYEEEE. This CDR3 is built from 14 residues. In nucleotides, the CDR3 is TGTGCCAGCAGCTTGGACAGGGGATGGACTGAAGCTTTCTTT. Amino acid sequence: CASSLDRGWTEAFF.

This chain joins TRBV2 and TRBJ1-1, with TRBD1 as a possible D gene (6 bases). The CDR3 spans 14 residues. Trimming shortened V by 10 bases and J by 2 bases, and 17 bases separated the two germline ends. The germline CDR1 and CDR2 sequences are SNHLY and FYNNEI. CDR3 protein: CATSAGQYNTEAFF. The CDR3 DNA follows: TGTGCCACCTCGGCCGGACAGTATAACACTGAAGCTTTCTTT.

This clone was found a few times. V and J are TRBV7-8 and TRBJ1-5, with D possibly matching TRBD1 (5 bases). The germline gives CDR1 SGHVS, CDR2 FQNEAQ. V lost 6 bases to trimming and J lost 3 bases, with 12 bases between them. The CDR3 totals 14 residues. CDR3 sequence: CASSQQASNQPQHF. CDR3 DNA sequence: TGTGCCAGCAGTCAACAGGCCTCCAATCAGCCCCAGCATTTT.

The J gene is TRBJ2-3, the V gene TRBV12-5, with TRBD2 matching 10 bases. Trimming at V came to 1 base and at J to 5 bases, leaving 9 bases not matched to a gene. There are 17 residues in the CDR3. Germline CDR1 is LGHNT and CDR2 is FRNRAP. The CDR3 region is CASGLAVLAGEGDTQYF. As DNA, the CDR3 is TGTGCTAGTGGTTTGGCGGTGCTAGCGGGAGAAGGAGATACGCAGTATTTT.

This clone appeared a single time. The chain couples TRBV7-8 to TRBJ1-6; D is possibly TRBD1 (5 bases). Germline V gene data show CDR1 as SGHVS and CDR2 as FQNEAQ. The CDR3 is made up of 15 amino acids. V lost 5 bases and J 3 bases, leaving 11 bases between the germline ends. CDR3: CASSTGLLYNSPLHF. Written as DNA, the CDR3 is TGTGCCAGCAGCACGGGACTCCTCTATAATTCACCCCTCCACTTT. The full variable domain, rest sourced from reference TRBV7-8 and TRBJ1-6, is GAGVSQSPRYKVAKRGQDVALRCDPISGHVSLFWYQQALGQGPEFLTYFQNEAQLDKSGLPSDRFFAERPEGSVSTLKIQRTQQEDSAVYLCASSTGLLYNSPLHFGNGTRLTVT.

The chain carries TRBV4-2 and TRBJ2-1; either TRBD1 or TRBD2 may fit D (5 bases each). Germline values: CDR1 LGHNA, CDR2 YNFKEQ. V lost 4 bases to trimming and J lost 7 bases, with 11 bases between them. The CDR3 has 13 amino acids. This CDR3 is CASSRGGWNEQFF. The CDR3 DNA sequence: TGTGCCAGCAGCCGTGGGGGTTGGAATGAGCAGTTCTTC.

The chain couples TRBV29-1 to TRBJ1-2; D call uncertain. The CDR3 covers 11 residues. CDR1 and CDR2 (germline): SQVTM, ANQGSEA. The germline V and J ends were trimmed by 3 bases and 6 bases, with 8 bases remaining between them. CDR3 nucleotide sequence: TGCAGCGTTGACCCTGGAAATGGCTACACCTTC. Protein sequence: CSVDPGNGYTF.

The J gene is TRBJ2-3, the V gene TRBV7-3, with no clear D. The CDR3 length is 11 residues. Germline CDR1 is SGHTA and CDR2 is FQGTGA. V was trimmed by 4 bases and J by 3 bases, leaving 2 bases between them. The chain's CDR3 is CASSSTDTQYF. The CDR3 DNA reads as TGTGCCAGCAGCTCAACAGATACGCAGTATTTT.

V is TRBV4-2 and J is TRBJ2-7; D unresolved. The germline V and J ends were trimmed by 3 bases and 3 bases, with 6 bases remaining between them. The germline V gene has CDR1 LGHNA and CDR2 YNFKEQ. This CDR3 region has 12 residues. CDR3 coding DNA: TGTGCCAGCAGCCATGCAGGCTACGAGCAGTACTTC. Translated: CASSHAGYEQYF.

This clone showed up just once. This sequence joins TRBV7-8 and TRBJ2-1; 12 nucleotides align to TRBD2. J was trimmed by 9 bases and V by 6 bases; bases with no gene match: 12. The CDR3 extends over 16 amino acids. The V gene's germline CDR1 is SGHVS and CDR2 FQNEAQ. The CDR3 nucleotides are TGTGCCAGCAGTTTACCGACTAGCGGGAGTTCGGGTGAGCAGTTCTTC. This codes for CASSLPTSGSSGEQFF.

The table lists this clone with a few counts. The chain joins TRBV9 to TRBJ2-3; possible D gene TRBD2, 5 bases. CDR1 is SGDLS and CDR2 is YYNGEE in the germline V gene. This CDR3 spans 13 amino acids. Trimming pared 6 bases from V and 5 bases from J, leaving 13 bases between. CDR3 amino acids: CASNPSGRDTQYF. CDR3 DNA: TGTGCCAGCAACCCCAGCGGAAGAGATACGCAGTATTTT.